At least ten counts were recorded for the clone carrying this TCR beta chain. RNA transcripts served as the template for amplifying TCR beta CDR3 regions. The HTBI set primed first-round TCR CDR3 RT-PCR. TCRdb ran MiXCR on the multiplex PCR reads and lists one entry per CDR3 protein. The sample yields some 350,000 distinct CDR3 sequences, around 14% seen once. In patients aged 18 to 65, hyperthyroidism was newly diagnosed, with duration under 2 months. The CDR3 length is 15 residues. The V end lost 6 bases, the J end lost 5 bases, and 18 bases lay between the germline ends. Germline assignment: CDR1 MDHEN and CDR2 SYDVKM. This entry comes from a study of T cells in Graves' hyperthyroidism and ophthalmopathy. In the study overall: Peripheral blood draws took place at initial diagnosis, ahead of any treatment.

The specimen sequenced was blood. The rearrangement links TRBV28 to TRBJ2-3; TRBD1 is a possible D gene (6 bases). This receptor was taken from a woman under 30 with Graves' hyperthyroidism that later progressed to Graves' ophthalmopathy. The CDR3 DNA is TGTGCCAGCAGCCACCGGGACAATGTTAGAGATACGCAGTATTTT. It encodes CASSHRDNVRDTQYF.